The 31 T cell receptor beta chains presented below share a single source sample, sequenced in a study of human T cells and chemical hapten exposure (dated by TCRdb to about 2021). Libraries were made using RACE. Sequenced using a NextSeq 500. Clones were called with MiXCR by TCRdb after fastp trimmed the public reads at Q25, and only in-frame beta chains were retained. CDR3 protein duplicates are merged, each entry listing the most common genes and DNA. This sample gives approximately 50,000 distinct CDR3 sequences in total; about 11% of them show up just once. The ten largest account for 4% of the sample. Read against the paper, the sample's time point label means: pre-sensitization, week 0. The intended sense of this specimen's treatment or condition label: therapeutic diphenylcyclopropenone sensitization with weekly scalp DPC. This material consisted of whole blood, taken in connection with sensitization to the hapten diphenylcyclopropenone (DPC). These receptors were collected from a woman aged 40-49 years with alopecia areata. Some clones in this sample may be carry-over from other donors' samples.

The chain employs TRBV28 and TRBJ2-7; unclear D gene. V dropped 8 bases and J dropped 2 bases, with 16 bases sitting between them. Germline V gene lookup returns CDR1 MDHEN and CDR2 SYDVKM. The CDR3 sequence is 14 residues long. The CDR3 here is CASLGLPSPYEQYF. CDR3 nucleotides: TGTGCCAGCTTAGGGCTCCCTTCGCCCTACGAGCAGTACTTC.

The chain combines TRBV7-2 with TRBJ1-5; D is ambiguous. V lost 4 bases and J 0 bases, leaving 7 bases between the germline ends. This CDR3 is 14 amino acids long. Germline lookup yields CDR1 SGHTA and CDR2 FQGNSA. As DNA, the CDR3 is TGTGCCAGCAGCTCCGGAGTTAGCAATCAGCCCCAGCATTTT. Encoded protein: CASSSGVSNQPQHF.

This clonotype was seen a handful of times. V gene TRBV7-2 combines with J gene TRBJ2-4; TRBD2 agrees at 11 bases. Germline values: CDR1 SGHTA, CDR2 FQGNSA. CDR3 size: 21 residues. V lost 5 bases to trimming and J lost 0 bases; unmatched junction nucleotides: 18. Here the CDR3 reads CASSPRGQTSGMVRAKNIQYF. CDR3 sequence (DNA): TGTGCCAGCAGCCCAAGGGGGCAGACTAGCGGGATGGTCAGAGCCAAAAACATTCAGTACTTC.

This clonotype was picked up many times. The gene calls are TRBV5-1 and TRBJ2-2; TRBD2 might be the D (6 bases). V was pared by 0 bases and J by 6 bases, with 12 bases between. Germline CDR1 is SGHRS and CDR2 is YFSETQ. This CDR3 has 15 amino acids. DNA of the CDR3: TGCGCCAGCAGCTTGGAGAGCGGGTTTGCCGGGGAGCTGTTTTTT. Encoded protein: CASSLESGFAGELFF. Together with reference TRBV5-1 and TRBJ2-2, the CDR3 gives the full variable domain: KAGVTQTPRYLIKTRGQQVTLSCSPISGHRSVSWYQQTPGQGLQFLFEYFSETQRNKGNFPGRFSGRQFSNSRSEMNVSTLELGDSALYLCASSLESGFAGELFFGEGSRLTVL.

The CDR3 sequence is CASSLLYSTDTQYF. CDR3 nucleotides: TGCGCCAGCAGCCTTCTTTACAGCACAGATACGCAGTATTTT. V gene TRBV4-1 combines with J gene TRBJ2-3; no firm D call. Trimming took 4 bases from V and 0 from J, leaving 8 bases between them. Germline V CDR1 and CDR2: MGHRA, YSYEKL. The CDR3 has 14 amino acids.

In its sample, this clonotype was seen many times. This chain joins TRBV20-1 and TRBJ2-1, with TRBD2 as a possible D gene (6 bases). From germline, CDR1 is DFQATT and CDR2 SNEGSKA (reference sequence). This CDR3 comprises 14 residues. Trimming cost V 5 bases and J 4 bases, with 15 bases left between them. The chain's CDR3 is CSAHAGFEYNEQFF. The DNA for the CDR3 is TGCAGTGCTCACGCGGGATTTGAGTACAATGAGCAGTTCTTC.

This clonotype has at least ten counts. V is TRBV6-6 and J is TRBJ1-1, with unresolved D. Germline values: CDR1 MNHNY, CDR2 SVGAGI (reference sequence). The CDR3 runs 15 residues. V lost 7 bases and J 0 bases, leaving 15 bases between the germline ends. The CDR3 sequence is CASTPGRYMNTEAFF. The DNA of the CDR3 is TGTGCCAGCACCCCCGGCAGGTATATGAACACTGAAGCTTTCTTT.

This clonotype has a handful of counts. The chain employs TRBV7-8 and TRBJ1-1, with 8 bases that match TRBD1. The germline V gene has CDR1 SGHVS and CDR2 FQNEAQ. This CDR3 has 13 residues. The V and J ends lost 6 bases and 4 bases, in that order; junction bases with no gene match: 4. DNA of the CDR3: TGTGCCAGCAGTAATACAGGGGGCACTGAAGCTTTCTTT. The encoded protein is CASSNTGGTEAFF. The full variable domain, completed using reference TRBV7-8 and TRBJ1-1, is GAGVSQSPRYKVAKRGQDVALRCDPISGHVSLFWYQQALGQGPEFLTYFQNEAQLDKSGLPSDRFFAERPEGSVSTLKIQRTQQEDSAVYLCASSNTGGTEAFFGQGTRLTVV.

CDR3 in DNA: TGTGCCAGCAGCTTAGGGGGCTTTGAAAAACTGTTTTTT. Translating it yields CASSLGGFEKLFF. The rearrangement uses TRBV7-9 and TRBJ1-4, with D maybe TRBD1 (5 bases). The CDR3 consists of 13 residues. V was clipped by 1 base and J by 7 bases, with 7 bases between them. The V gene's germline CDR1 is SEHNR and CDR2 FQNEAQ (reference sequence).

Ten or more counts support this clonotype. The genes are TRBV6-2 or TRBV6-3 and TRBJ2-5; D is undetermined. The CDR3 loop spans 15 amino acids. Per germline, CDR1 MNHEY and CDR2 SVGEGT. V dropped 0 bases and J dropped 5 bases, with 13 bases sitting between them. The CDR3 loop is CASSYSVGMEETQYF. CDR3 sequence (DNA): TGTGCCAGCAGTTACTCGGTAGGGATGGAGGAGACCCAGTACTTC.

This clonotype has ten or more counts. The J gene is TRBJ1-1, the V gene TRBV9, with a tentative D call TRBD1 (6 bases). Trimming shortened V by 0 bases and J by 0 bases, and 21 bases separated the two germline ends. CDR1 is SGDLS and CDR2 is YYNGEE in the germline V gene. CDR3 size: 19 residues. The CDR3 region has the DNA TGTGCCAGCAGCGTAGGGATCATAGGACAGACCAATCTGAACACTGAAGCTTTCTTT. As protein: CASSVGIIGQTNLNTEAFF.

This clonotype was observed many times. CDR3 DNA sequence: TGTGCCAGCAGCTTGAGCGGGGGGGCCGGGTTAAATACGCAGTATTTT. Its protein product is CASSLSGGAGLNTQYF. V is TRBV7-2 and J is TRBJ2-3; 10 bases fit TRBD2. In germline, CDR1 is SGHTA, CDR2 FQGNSA. V lost 3 bases, J lost 7 bases, and 10 bases stayed unmatched. This CDR3 region has 16 residues.

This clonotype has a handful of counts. The DNA of the CDR3 is TGTGCCAGCAGCTTAGAAGGGACTAGAGGCAGTGAGCAGTTCTTC. Residues: CASSLEGTRGSEQFF. The chain links TRBV7-2 to TRBJ2-1, with 8 positions matching TRBD2. CDR3 length: 15 residues. Per germline, CDR1 SGHTA and CDR2 FQGNSA. Losses at the gene ends were 1 base for V and 9 bases for J; bases not matched to a gene: 8. The variable domain in full, completed from reference TRBV7-2 and TRBJ2-1, reads GAGVSQSPSNKVTEKGKDVELRCDPISGHTALYWYRQSLGQGLEFLIYFQGNSAPDKSGLPSDRFSAERTGGSVSTLTIQRTQQEDSAVYLCASSLEGTRGSEQFFGPGTRLTVL.

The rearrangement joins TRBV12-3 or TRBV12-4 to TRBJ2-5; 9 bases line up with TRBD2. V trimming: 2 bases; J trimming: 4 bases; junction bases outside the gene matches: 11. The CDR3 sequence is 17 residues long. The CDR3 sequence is CASSLSLSGRQVETQYF. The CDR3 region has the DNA TGTGCCAGCAGTTTATCGCTTAGCGGGAGACAGGTAGAGACCCAGTACTTC.

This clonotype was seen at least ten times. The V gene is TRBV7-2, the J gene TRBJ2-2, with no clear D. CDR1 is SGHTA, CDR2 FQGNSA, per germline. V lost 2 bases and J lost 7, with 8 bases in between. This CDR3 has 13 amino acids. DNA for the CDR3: TGTGCCAGCAGCTTAAGGCCTTACGGGGAGCTGTTTTTT. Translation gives CASSLRPYGELFF.

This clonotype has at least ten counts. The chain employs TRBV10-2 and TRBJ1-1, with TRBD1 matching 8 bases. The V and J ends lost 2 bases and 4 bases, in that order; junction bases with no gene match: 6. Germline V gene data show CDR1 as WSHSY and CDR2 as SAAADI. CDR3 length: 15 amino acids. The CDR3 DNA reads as TGCGCCAGCAGTGAGGCAGGGGGCTGGGGCACTGAAGCTTTCTTT. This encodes CASSEAGGWGTEAFF.

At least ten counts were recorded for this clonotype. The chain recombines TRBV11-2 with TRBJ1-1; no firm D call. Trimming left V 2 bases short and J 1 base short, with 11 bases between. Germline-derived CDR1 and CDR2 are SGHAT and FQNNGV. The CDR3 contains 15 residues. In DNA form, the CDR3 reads TGTGCCAGCAGCTTATTGTCTGGGCAGAACACTGAAGCTTTCTTT. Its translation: CASSLLSGQNTEAFF.

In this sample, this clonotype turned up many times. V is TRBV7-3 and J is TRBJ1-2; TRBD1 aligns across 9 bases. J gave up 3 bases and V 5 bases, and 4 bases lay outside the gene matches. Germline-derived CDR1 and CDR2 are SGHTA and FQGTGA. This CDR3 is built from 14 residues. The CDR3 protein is CASSQTGGDYGYTF. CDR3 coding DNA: TGTGCCAGCAGCCAAACAGGGGGCGACTATGGCTACACCTTC.

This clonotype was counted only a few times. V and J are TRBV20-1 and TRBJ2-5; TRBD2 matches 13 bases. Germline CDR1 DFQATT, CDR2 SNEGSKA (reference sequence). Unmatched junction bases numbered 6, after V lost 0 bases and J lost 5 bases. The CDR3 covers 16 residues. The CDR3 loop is CSARDGRLAGGETQYF. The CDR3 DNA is TGCAGTGCTAGAGATGGAAGACTAGCGGGAGGTGAGACCCAGTACTTC.

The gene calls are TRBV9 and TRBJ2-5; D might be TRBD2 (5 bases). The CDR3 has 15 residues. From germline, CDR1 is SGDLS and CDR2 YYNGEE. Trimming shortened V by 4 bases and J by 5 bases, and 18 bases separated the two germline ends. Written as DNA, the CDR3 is TGTGCCAGCAGCCCCAATGAGGGAACGGGGGAGACCCAGTACTTC. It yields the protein CASSPNEGTGETQYF.

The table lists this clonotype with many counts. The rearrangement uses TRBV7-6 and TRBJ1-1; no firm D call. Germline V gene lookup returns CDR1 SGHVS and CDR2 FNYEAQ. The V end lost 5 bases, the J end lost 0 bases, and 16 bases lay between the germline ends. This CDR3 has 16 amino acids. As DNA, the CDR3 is TGTGCCAGCAGCCCTAGCATTAGACACCTGAACACTGAAGCTTTCTTT. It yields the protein CASSPSIRHLNTEAFF. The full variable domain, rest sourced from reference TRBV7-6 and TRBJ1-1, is GAGVSQSPRYKVTKRGQDVALRCDPISGHVSLYWYRQALGQGPEFLTYFNYEAQQDKSGLPNDRFSAERPEGSISTLTIQRTEQRDSAMYRCASSPSIRHLNTEAFFGQGTRLTVV.

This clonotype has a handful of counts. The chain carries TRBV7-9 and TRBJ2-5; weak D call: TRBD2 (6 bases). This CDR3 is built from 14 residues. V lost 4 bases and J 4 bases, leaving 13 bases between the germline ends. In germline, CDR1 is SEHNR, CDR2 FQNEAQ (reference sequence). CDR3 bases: TGTGCCAGCAGCTCCTTTCTGGGAGGAGAGACCCAGTACTTC. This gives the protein CASSSFLGGETQYF.

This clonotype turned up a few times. The CDR3 sequence: CASSKSTGFPEAFF. CDR3 nucleotides: TGTGCCAGCAGCAAATCGACGGGGTTCCCTGAAGCTTTCTTT. The J gene is TRBJ1-1, the V gene TRBV27; D not certain. CDR3 size: 14 residues. Germline CDR1 is MNHEY and CDR2 is SMNVEV (reference sequence). Deletions cut 6 bases from V and 6 bases from J, with 17 bases between.

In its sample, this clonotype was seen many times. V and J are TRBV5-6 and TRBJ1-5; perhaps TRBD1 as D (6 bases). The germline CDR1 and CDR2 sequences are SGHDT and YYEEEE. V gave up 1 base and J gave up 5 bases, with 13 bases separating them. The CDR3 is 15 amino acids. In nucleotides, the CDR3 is TGTGCCAGCAGCTTGAGGACGCGGGGGCATCAGCCCCAGCATTTT. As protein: CASSLRTRGHQPQHF. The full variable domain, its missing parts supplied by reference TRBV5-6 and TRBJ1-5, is DAGVTQSPTHLIKTRGQQVTLRCSPKSGHDTVSWYQQALGQGPQFIFQYYEEEERQRGNFPDRFSGHQFPNYSSELNVNALLLGDSALYLCASSLRTRGHQPQHFGDGTRLSIL.

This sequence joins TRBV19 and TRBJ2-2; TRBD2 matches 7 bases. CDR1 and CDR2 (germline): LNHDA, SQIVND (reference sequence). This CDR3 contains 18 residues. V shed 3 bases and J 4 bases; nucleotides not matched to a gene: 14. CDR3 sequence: CASSIGFAGVSSTGELFF. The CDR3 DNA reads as TGTGCCAGTAGTATCGGGTTCGCGGGAGTGTCAAGCACCGGGGAGCTGTTTTTT. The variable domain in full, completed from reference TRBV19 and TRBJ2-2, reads DGGITQSPKYLFRKEGQNVTLSCEQNLNHDAMYWYRQDPGQGLRLIYYSQIVNDFQKGDIAEGYSVSREKKESFPLTVTSAQKNPTAFYLCASSIGFAGVSSTGELFFGEGSRLTVL.

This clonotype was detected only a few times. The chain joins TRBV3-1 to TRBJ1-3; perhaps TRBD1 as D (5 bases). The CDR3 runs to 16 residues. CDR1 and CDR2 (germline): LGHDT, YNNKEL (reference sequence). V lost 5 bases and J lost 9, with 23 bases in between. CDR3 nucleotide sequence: TGTGCCAGCAGCTCTCTCAGGGTTTTTCCTCGGAGCACCATATATTTT. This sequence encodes CASSSLRVFPRSTIYF.

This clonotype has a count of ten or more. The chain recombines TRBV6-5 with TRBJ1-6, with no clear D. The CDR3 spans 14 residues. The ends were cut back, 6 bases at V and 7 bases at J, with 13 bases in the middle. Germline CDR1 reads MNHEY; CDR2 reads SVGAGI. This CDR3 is CASRGETWNSPLHF. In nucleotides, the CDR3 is TGTGCCAGCAGGGGAGAAACCTGGAATTCACCCCTCCACTTT.

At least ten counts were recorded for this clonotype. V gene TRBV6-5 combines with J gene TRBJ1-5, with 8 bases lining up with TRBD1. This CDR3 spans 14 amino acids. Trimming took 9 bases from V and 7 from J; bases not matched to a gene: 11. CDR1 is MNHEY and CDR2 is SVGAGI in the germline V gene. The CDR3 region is CASRRQGADQPQHF. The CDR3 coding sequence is TGTGCCAGTCGCCGGCAGGGGGCAGACCAGCCCCAGCATTTT.

The CDR3: CASLGLAGGNEQFF. The CDR3 DNA sequence: TGTGCCAGCCTAGGACTAGCGGGAGGGAATGAGCAGTTCTTC. This chain uses TRBV6-5 with TRBJ2-1; 15 nucleotides match TRBD2. The CDR3 is 14 residues long. CDR1 is MNHEY, CDR2 SVGAGI, per germline. J gave up 7 bases and V 8 bases, and 3 bases lay outside the gene matches.

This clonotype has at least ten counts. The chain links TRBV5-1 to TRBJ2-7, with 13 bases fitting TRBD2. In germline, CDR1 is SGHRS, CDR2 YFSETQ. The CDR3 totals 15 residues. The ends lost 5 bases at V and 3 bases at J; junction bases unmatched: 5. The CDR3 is CASRGGLAGVYEQYF. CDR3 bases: TGCGCCAGCAGGGGCGGACTAGCGGGAGTCTACGAGCAGTACTTC.

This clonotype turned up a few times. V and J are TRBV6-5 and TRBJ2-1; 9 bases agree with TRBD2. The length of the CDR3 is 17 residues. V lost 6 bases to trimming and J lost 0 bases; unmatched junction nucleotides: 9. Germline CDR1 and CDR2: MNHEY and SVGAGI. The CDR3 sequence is CASSSILAGSSYNEQFF. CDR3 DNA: TGTGCCAGCAGCTCCATTCTAGCGGGAAGCTCCTACAATGAGCAGTTCTTC.